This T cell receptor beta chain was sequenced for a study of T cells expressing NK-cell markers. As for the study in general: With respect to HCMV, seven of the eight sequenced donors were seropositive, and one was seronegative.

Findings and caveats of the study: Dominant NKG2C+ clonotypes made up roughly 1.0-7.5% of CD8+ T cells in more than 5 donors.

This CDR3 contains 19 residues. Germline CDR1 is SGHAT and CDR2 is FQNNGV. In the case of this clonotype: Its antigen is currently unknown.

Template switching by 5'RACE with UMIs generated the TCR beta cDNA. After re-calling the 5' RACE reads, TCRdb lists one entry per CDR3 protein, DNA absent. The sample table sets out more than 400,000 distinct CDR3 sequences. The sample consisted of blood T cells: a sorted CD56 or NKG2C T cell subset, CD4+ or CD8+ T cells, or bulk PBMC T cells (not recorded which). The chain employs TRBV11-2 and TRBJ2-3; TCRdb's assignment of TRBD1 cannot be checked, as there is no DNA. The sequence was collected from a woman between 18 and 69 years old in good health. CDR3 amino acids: CASSFSFRAGTGFPDTQYF.